The present T cell receptor beta chain was sequenced within a study of cytomegalovirus exposure and HLA in healthy donors. The study ran its PCR with 60 Vbeta and 13 Jbeta primers. Data came from immunoSEQ multiplex PCR; TCRdb stores just in-frame clones and leaves some out. This sample has approximately 97,000 clones, with around 73% found just once. This CDR3 comprises 18 residues. The V gene's germline CDR1 is SGDLS and CDR2 YYNGEE. V lost 4 bases to trimming and J lost 0 bases, with 19 bases between them. This rearrangement joins TRBV9 to TRBJ2-2; perhaps TRBD1 as D (6 bases). Sequencing was done on a sample of PBMCs. The receptor was isolated from a man aged 40-49 years in good health and CMV-seronegative. DNA of the CDR3: TGTGCCAGCAGCTCTCCACCGGGACACAACGCGAACACCGGGGAGCTGTTTTTT. Translating gives CASSSPPGHNANTGELFF. The full variable domain, rest sourced from reference TRBV9 and TRBJ2-2, is DSGVTQTPKHLITATGQRVTLRCSPRSGDLSVYWYQQSLDQGLQFLIQYYNGEERAKGNILERFSAQQFPDLHSELNLSSLELGDSALYFCASSSPPGHNANTGELFFGEGSRLTVL.